The entry below gives a single T cell receptor beta chain sequence along with its context. This entry is derived from a study of blood T cell repertoires in COVID-19. About the research overall: COVID-19 samples, acute and convalescent, were from the United States, Italy and Spain.

The method was immunoSEQ multiplex PCR; TCRdb's version includes in-frame clones alone and lacks a portion of them. Among 110,000 to 150,000 clones, about 89% were seen once, and the ten largest hold around 3%. V was shortened by 8 bases and J by 5 bases, with 13 bases between the two germline ends. Per germline, CDR1 ENHRY and CDR2 SYGVKD. The CDR3 is made up of 13 amino acids. The chain employs TRBV10-3 and TRBJ1-5; unclear D gene. Sequenced sample: peripheral blood. The source is a man between 60 and 75 years old with active or convalescent COVID-19. In DNA, the CDR3 is TGTGCCATCGGCACGCGGGGAGATCAGCCCCAGCATTTT. Translated: CAIGTRGDQPQHF.